Listed below are T cell receptor beta chains from one sample, sequenced in a study of shared clonotypes between healthy human individuals. The data were produced by immunoSEQ multiplex PCR, yet TCRdb's version contains in-frame clones alone and is incomplete. The sample has about 650,000 clones; less than 97% are singletons. Sequenced input: naive CD8+ T cells sorted from blood. These receptors all stem from a woman in her twenties or thirties in good health. Each CDR3 is given with its conserved first and last residue. The D gene is left open where the match is weak. Rows give clone size only sometimes, using once, few, many, or a class for an expanded clone.

d_gene	v_gene	j_gene	abundance	CDR3nt	CDR3aa
.	TRBV19	TRBJ2-7	.	TGTGCCAGTAGTACCGAGACAGGAGTATCCTACGAGCAGTACTTC	CASSTETGVSYEQYF
.	TRBV5-4	TRBJ1-2	once	TGTGCCAGCAGCTTTTTTAGGGGCTGGGATAACTATGGCTACACCTTC	CASSFFRGWDNYGYTF
.	TRBV4-1	TRBJ2-5	.	TGCGCCAGCAGCCAATTCGGGGGCCGGGAAACCCAGTACTTC	CASSQFGGRETQYF
.	TRBV27	TRBJ2-7	.	TGTGCCAGCAGTTTATTATCCGTCGGCCGCTCCTACGAGCAGTACTTC	CASSLLSVGRSYEQYF
.	TRBV5-1	TRBJ2-5	.	TGCGCCAGCAGCTTTGTCTTGGGCGGCCACCAAGAGACCCAGTACTTC	CASSFVLGGHQETQYF
.	TRBV13	TRBJ2-3	.	TGTGCCAGCAGCCATAGCGGCAGCACAGATACGCAGTATTTT	CASSHSGSTDTQYF
TRBD1	TRBV28	TRBJ1-2	.	TGTGCCAGCAGTCCTCCGGGACAGTTTTGGACTAACTATGGCTACACCTTC	CASSPPGQFWTNYGYTF
.	TRBV27	TRBJ2-3	.	TGTGCCAGCAGTTCGGCAGATACGCAGTATTTT	CASSSADTQYF
.	TRBV11-2	TRBJ2-1	.	TGTGCCAGCAGCTTAGGTCCCCTCCAAAATGAGCAGTTCTTC	CASSLGPLQNEQFF
TRBD2	TRBV7-9	TRBJ2-2	.	TGTGCCAGCAGCCCGTCTAGCGGGAGGGACACCGGGGAGCTGTTTTTT	CASSPSSGRDTGELFF
.	TRBV7-2	TRBJ1-4	.	TGTGCCAGCAGGGCAAGGACTGCATCCTTTAATGAAAAACTGTTTTTT	CASRARTASFNEKLFF
.	TRBV27	TRBJ1-5	.	TGTGCCAGCAGGGTGGGGGGCGTAAATCAGCCCCAGCATTTT	CASRVGGVNQPQHF
.	TRBV6-5	TRBJ1-4	.	TGTGCCAGCAGTTATGCCCCCGGGACTTCTAATGAAAAACTGTTTTTT	CASSYAPGTSNEKLFF
.	TRBV7-9	TRBJ1-2	.	TGTGCCAGCCATATGAGCGGGAACGGCGGGAACTATGGCTACACCTTC	CASHMSGNGGNYGYTF
.	TRBV4-1	TRBJ1-1	.	TGCGCCAGCAGCCCTGTGGGAGGCCAAGCTTTCTTT	CASSPVGGQAFF
.	TRBV28	TRBJ2-7	.	TGTGCCAGCAGCCTGCCCGGACCGGTCTACGAGCAGTACTTC	CASSLPGPVYEQYF
.	TRBV27	TRBJ2-5	.	TGTGCCAGCAGTCCAACCGACGGGACCCAAGAGACCCAGTACTTC	CASSPTDGTQETQYF
.	TRBV7-9	TRBJ1-5	.	TGTGCCAGCAGCTTAGGGGCAGTGGACCAGCCCCAGCATTTT	CASSLGAVDQPQHF
.	TRBV4-1	TRBJ1-3	.	TGCGCCAGCAGCCAGGCTACCTCCGGGTTTGTGGGAAACACCATATATTTT	CASSQATSGFVGNTIYF
.	TRBV5-6	TRBJ2-7	.	TGTGCCAGCAGCTTAAGGGAAATCGAGCAGTACTTC	CASSLREIEQYF
.	TRBV4-1	TRBJ2-1	.	TGCGCCAGCAGCCCCTTGGATCTCCTAGCGAGCAATGAGCAGTTCTTC	CASSPLDLLASNEQFF
TRBD2	TRBV5-6	TRBJ2-7	.	TGTGCCAGCAGCTTGGAGCGGGGGTTAGTCTACGAGCAGTACTTC	CASSLERGLVYEQYF
.	TRBV6-6	TRBJ1-1	once	TGTGCCAGCAGTGACCAAGTAGCTTTCTTT	CASSDQVAFF
.	TRBV28	TRBJ2-7	.	TGTGCCAGCAAGCCCGACGGGATGCACTACGAGCAGTACTTC	CASKPDGMHYEQYF
.	TRBV28	TRBJ2-1	.	TGTGCCAGCAGTTTCCTTTCAGAGGCGGACCATGAGCAGTTCTTC	CASSFLSEADHEQFF
.	TRBV19	TRBJ2-1	.	TGTGCCAGTAGTGTAGACCGGACGCTCAGCTCCTACAATGAGCAGTTCTTC	CASSVDRTLSSYNEQFF
.	TRBV6-5	TRBJ1-3	once	TGTGCCAGCAGTTACGGGGTTGGCTTTGACACCATATATTTT	CASSYGVGFDTIYF
.	TRBV7-9	TRBJ1-2	.	TGTGCCAGCAGCCCGTCGGGGGGCAGGGGCTACACCTTC	CASSPSGGRGYTF
TRBD2	TRBV4-1	TRBJ2-1	.	TGCGCCAGCAGCCAAAGTATTGGGGGACTAGTCTACAATGAGCAGTTCTTC	CASSQSIGGLVYNEQFF
TRBD2	TRBV6-1	TRBJ2-7	.	TGTGCCAGCAGCCCCGGGACTAGCAGTTTATACGAGCAGTACTTC	CASSPGTSSLYEQYF
.	TRBV7-6	TRBJ2-3	.	TGTGCCAGCAGCTTGGGTCGCCGATCTAGCACAGATACGCAGTATTTT	CASSLGRRSSTDTQYF
.	TRBV6-1	TRBJ2-7	.	TGTGCCAGCAGTGAAGCTGGAGGCAGTGTCACCTACGAGCAGTACTTC	CASSEAGGSVTYEQYF
TRBD1	TRBV28	TRBJ1-5	.	TGTGCCAGCAGTTCACAGGGGGCGGGCAATCAGCCCCAGCATTTT	CASSSQGAGNQPQHF
TRBD1	TRBV2	TRBJ2-7	once	TGTGCCAGCAAGTTCGAGACAGGGATTTCCTACGAGCAGTACTTC	CASKFETGISYEQYF
TRBD1	TRBV4-1	TRBJ1-5	.	TGCGCCAGCAGCCCAGGGTACAGGGGAGGGCAGCCCCAGCATTTT	CASSPGYRGGQPQHF